Listed here are 22 T cell receptor beta chains from one sample, sequenced in a study of blood T cell repertoires in COVID-19. Sequenced by immunoSEQ multiplex PCR; TCRdb stores in-frame clones only, minus some. This table has 150,000 to 200,000 clones, around four fifths appearing once. The material sequenced was peripheral blood. The source of these receptors is a woman aged 70-85 years with COVID-19, enrolled during active disease.

This rearrangement joins TRBV6-5 to TRBJ2-7; possibly TRBD2 for D (5 bases). V gave up 2 bases and J gave up 3 bases, with 8 bases separating them. The CDR3 length is 13 residues. Germline loops: CDR1 MNHEY, CDR2 SVGAGI. In DNA form, the CDR3 reads TGTGCCAGCAGTTACATGGGGAGCTACGAGCAGTACTTC. Residues: CASSYMGSYEQYF.

This chain uses TRBV6-6 with TRBJ2-1; D call uncertain. The ends were cut back, 0 bases at V and 3 bases at J, with 6 bases in the middle. The germline V gene encodes CDR1 MNHNY and CDR2 SVGAGI (reference sequence). The CDR3 runs to 14 residues. The CDR3 DNA follows: TGTGCCAGCAGTTACTCTACTAACTACAATGAGCAGTTCTTC. Translated, it gives CASSYSTNYNEQFF.

CDR3 sequence (DNA): TGTGCCAGCAGTGAGGGGGCGTCCAATAATTCACCCCTCCACTTT. It yields the protein CASSEGASNNSPLHF. The rearrangement links TRBV2 to TRBJ1-6, with D perhaps TRBD1 (6 bases). This CDR3 comprises 15 residues. In germline, CDR1 is SNHLY, CDR2 FYNNEI. V gave up 3 bases and J gave up 5 bases, with 11 bases separating them.

The CDR3 sequence is CASSLRQGDTGELFF. CDR3 DNA sequence: TGCGCCAGCAGCTTGCGGCAGGGGGACACCGGGGAGCTGTTTTTT. This chain uses TRBV5-1 with TRBJ2-2; 7 positions agree with TRBD1. The CDR3 loop spans 15 amino acids. Losses at the gene ends were 1 base for V and 3 bases for J; bases not matched to a gene: 3. Germline-derived CDR1 and CDR2 are SGHRS and YFSETQ.

The chain recombines TRBV19 with TRBJ2-3, with unresolved D. Between the trimmed V and J ends, which lost 0 bases and 1 base, there was a span of 8 bases. CDR3 length: 15 amino acids. Germline CDR1 LNHDA, CDR2 SQIVND (reference sequence). CDR3 amino acids: CASSIDLGGTDTQYF. The CDR3 DNA sequence: TGTGCCAGTAGTATAGATCTAGGAGGCACAGATACGCAGTATTTT.

The chain combines TRBV4-1 with TRBJ2-3; 7 bases match TRBD2. V dropped 1 base and J dropped 5; count of bases not matched to a gene: 6. The CDR3 totals 15 residues. Germline CDR1 is MGHRA and CDR2 is YSYEKL. The CDR3 DNA follows: TGCGCCAGCAGCCAAGGAACGGGACTACTAGATACGCAGTATTTT. Amino acid sequence: CASSQGTGLLDTQYF.

In its sample, this clone was seen a few times. This chain uses TRBV5-4 with TRBJ1-2; 7 bases align to TRBD1. V lost 3 bases, J lost 4 bases, and 6 bases stayed unmatched. The CDR3 runs 14 residues. CDR1 and CDR2 (germline): SGHNT, YYREEE (reference sequence). The chain's CDR3 is CASSSSQGSYGYTF. The CDR3 bases are TGTGCCAGCAGCTCTTCACAGGGGAGCTATGGCTACACCTTC.

The chain couples TRBV27 to TRBJ1-6; weak D call: TRBD1 (5 bases). This CDR3 spans 13 amino acids. Germline CDR1 is MNHEY and CDR2 is SMNVEV (reference sequence). Trimming removed 8 bases from V and 10 bases from J, with 15 bases in between. The CDR3 sequence: CASGRGLESPLHF. The CDR3 nucleotides read TGTGCCAGCGGGAGGGGCCTTGAGTCACCCCTCCACTTT.

In this sample, this clone turned up once. J is TRBJ1-2 and V is TRBV19; unclear D gene. In germline, CDR1 is LNHDA, CDR2 SQIVND (reference sequence). Trimming shortened V by 1 base and J by 3 bases, and 15 bases separated the two germline ends. The CDR3 is made up of 16 amino acids. The DNA of the CDR3 is TGTGCCAGTAGTATAGGGTTGGAGGACTTCTACTATGGCTACACCTTC. Translated: CASSIGLEDFYYGYTF.

The rearrangement uses TRBV6-5 and TRBJ1-1; unclear D gene. From germline, CDR1 is MNHEY and CDR2 SVGAGI. With 6 bases removed from V and 1 base from J, the gap between germline ends came to 12 bases. CDR3 length: 14 amino acids. The CDR3: CASSRRGRNTEAFF. CDR3 in DNA: TGTGCCAGCAGCCGACGGGGAAGGAACACTGAAGCTTTCTTT.

A few counts support this clone. The CDR3 sequence: CASSYDRGPDPQHF. DNA for the CDR3: TGTGCCAGCAGTTACGACAGGGGGCCAGATCCCCAGCATTTT. The rearrangement joins TRBV6-2 or TRBV6-3 to TRBJ1-5, with TRBD1 matching 10 bases. The CDR3 is made up of 14 amino acids. Germline V lookup: CDR1 MNHEY, CDR2 SVGEGT. V lost 2 bases and J lost 10; bases outside the gene matches: 5.

The gene calls are TRBV5-4 and TRBJ2-7, with D perhaps matching TRBD2 (6 bases). Germline loops: CDR1 SGHNT, CDR2 YYREEE (reference sequence). The CDR3 has 14 residues. Trimming cost V 4 bases and J 1 base, with 12 bases left between them. The CDR3 bases are TGTGCCAGCAGCCTTCATGGACTATCCTACGAGCAGTACTTC. Translating it yields CASSLHGLSYEQYF.

The chain combines TRBV7-2 with TRBJ1-4; 8 bases line up with TRBD1. J was trimmed by 0 bases and V by 5 bases; bases with no gene match: 5. Germline CDR1 reads SGHTA; CDR2 reads FQGNSA. CDR3 length: 16 amino acids. In DNA, the CDR3 is TGTGCCAGCAGCGACGACAGGGGTGCAACTAATGAAAAACTGTTTTTT. Residues: CASSDDRGATNEKLFF.

The chain carries TRBV18 and TRBJ2-3, with TRBD1 matching over 8 bases. Looked up from germline, CDR1 is KGHSH and CDR2 is LQKENI. The length of the CDR3 is 15 residues. The trim removed 1 base at V and 5 bases at J, leaving 5 bases unmatched. CDR3 protein: CASSPLSGGIDTQYF. The CDR3 nucleotides are TGTGCCAGCTCACCACTCTCAGGGGGCATAGATACGCAGTATTTT.

V usage is TRBV3-1 (or the pseudogene TRBV3-2) and J usage is TRBJ1-1; tentatively, D is TRBD1 (6 bases). Germline V gives CDR1 LGHDT, CDR2 YNNKEL (reference sequence). V was clipped by 0 bases and J by 3 bases, with 17 bases between them. The CDR3 has 17 residues. The CDR3 reads CASSQDRGLPGDTEAFF. CDR3 sequence (DNA): TGTGCCAGCAGCCAAGATAGAGGTCTTCCAGGGGACACTGAAGCTTTCTTT.

The V call is TRBV11-3, the J call TRBJ2-3, with 11 bases aligning to TRBD2. The germline V gene encodes CDR1 SGHNT and CDR2 YENEEA. The CDR3 covers 16 residues. Unmatched junction bases numbered 5, after V lost 5 bases and J lost 1 base. The chain's CDR3 is CASSMTTSGGTDTQYF. The CDR3 DNA is TGTGCCAGCAGCATGACGACTAGCGGGGGCACAGATACGCAGTATTTT.

The chain carries TRBV6-5 and TRBJ2-1, with TRBD2 matching 8 bases. Losses at the gene ends were 0 bases for V and 6 bases for J; bases not matched to a gene: 7. CDR3 length: 16 amino acids. CDR1 and CDR2 (germline): MNHEY, SVGAGI. Here the CDR3 DNA reads TGTGCCAGCAGTTACTCGGGGTCGGGAGGGGGCAATGAGCAGTTCTTC. Translated, it gives CASSYSGSGGGNEQFF.

The chain employs TRBV9 and TRBJ2-1; D gene uncertain. The V gene's germline CDR1 is SGDLS and CDR2 YYNGEE. The CDR3 extends over 14 amino acids. Between the trimmed V and J ends, which lost 0 bases and 8 bases, there was a span of 12 bases. The CDR3 region is CASSVVTADHEQFF. The CDR3 DNA reads TGTGCCAGCAGCGTAGTAACAGCTGACCATGAGCAGTTCTTC.

The chain joins TRBV2 to TRBJ1-5; D call uncertain. The V end was cut by 7 bases, the J end by 2 bases, with 9 bases between. Germline values: CDR1 SNHLY, CDR2 FYNNEI. This CDR3 is 13 amino acids long. CDR3: CASKWAGNQPQHF. The CDR3 DNA sequence: TGTGCCAGCAAGTGGGCAGGCAATCAGCCCCAGCATTTT. The full variable domain, rest sourced from reference TRBV2 and TRBJ1-5, is EPEVTQTPSHQVTQMGQEVILRCVPISNHLYFYWYRQILGQKVEFLVSFYNNEISEKSEIFDDQFSVERPDGSNFTLKIRSTKLEDSAMYFCASKWAGNQPQHFGDGTRLSIL.

The rearrangement links TRBV27 to TRBJ1-2; TRBD1 might be the D (6 bases). V shed 5 bases and J shed 5 bases, with 18 bases lying between them. The CDR3 runs 15 residues. The germline V gene encodes CDR1 MNHEY and CDR2 SMNVEV (reference sequence). The CDR3 region has the DNA TGTGCCAGCAGTCCCCAGGGCAGGGGAGGGTATGGCTACACCTTC. Protein sequence: CASSPQGRGGYGYTF.

The chain uses TRBV2 and TRBJ1-1, with a possible D match to TRBD1 (6 bases). V lost 1 base to trimming and J lost 8 bases, with 17 bases between them. Germline assignment: CDR1 SNHLY and CDR2 FYNNEI. The CDR3 has 15 residues. The CDR3 coding sequence is TGTGCCAGCAGTGAAGGTCAAGGGGTGAGGGGGGAAGCTTTCTTT. This gives the protein CASSEGQGVRGEAFF. The complete variable domain, with remaining parts taken from reference TRBV2 and TRBJ1-1, reads EPEVTQTPSHQVTQMGQEVILRCVPISNHLYFYWYRQILGQKVEFLVSFYNNEISEKSEIFDDQFSVERPDGSNFTLKIRSTKLEDSAMYFCASSEGQGVRGEAFFGQGTRLTVV.

The rearrangement joins TRBV30 to TRBJ2-2; TRBD1 might be the D (6 bases). Germline lookup yields CDR1 GTSNPN and CDR2 SVGIG (reference sequence). Trimming took off 8 bases at V and 3 bases at J, with 22 bases between the two ends. This CDR3 is built from 16 residues. CDR3 nucleotide sequence: TGTGCCCGACATTACGGGCCAGGGGAATACACCGGGGAGCTGTTTTTT. Translating gives CARHYGPGEYTGELFF.